The rows below give T cell receptor beta chains drawn from one sample of a study of shared clonotypes between healthy human individuals. Using immunoSEQ multiplex PCR, the repertoire was profiled, and TCRdb retains in-frame clones only, with some absent. The sample lists millions of clones, 90% to 95% occurring once. Sequenced: naive CD4+ T cells from PBMCs. The receptors stem from a young man in good health. Some clones in this sample may be carry-over from other donors' samples. Both conserved end residues are part of each CDR3. Only part of the rows carry a size: once, few, many, or a class if the clone is expanded.

clone_size: .; v_call: TRBV6-5; j_call: TRBJ1-1; cdr3_aa: CASRRDSGNTEAFF
clone_size: .; v_call: TRBV27; j_call: TRBJ2-1; cdr3_aa: CASSLPIKGGRITGNEQFF
clone_size: .; v_call: TRBV7-6; j_call: TRBJ2-1; cdr3_aa: CASSFSPDRTSGSHNEQFF
clone_size: .; v_call: TRBV4-1; j_call: TRBJ1-1; cdr3_aa: CASSQEPNTEAFF
clone_size: .; v_call: TRBV5-5; j_call: TRBJ2-7; cdr3_aa: CASSLAPDSSYEQYF
clone_size: .; v_call: TRBV25-1; j_call: TRBJ1-4; cdr3_aa: CASSDAQGPNEKLFF
clone_size: .; v_call: TRBV6-1; j_call: TRBJ1-1; cdr3_aa: CASSSPIVNTEAFF
clone_size: .; v_call: TRBV5-8; j_call: TRBJ1-1; cdr3_aa: CASSLDRGAWMNTEAFF
clone_size: .; v_call: TRBV6-1; j_call: TRBJ2-2; cdr3_aa: CASSGQPSNGELFF
clone_size: .; v_call: TRBV5-1; j_call: TRBJ2-2; cdr3_aa: CASSSPFGRLTGELFF
clone_size: .; v_call: TRBV19; j_call: TRBJ1-5; cdr3_aa: CASISDRAQNQPQHF
clone_size: .; v_call: TRBV5-1; j_call: TRBJ2-7; cdr3_aa: CASSPGPSSGRTYEQYF
clone_size: .; v_call: TRBV4-2; j_call: TRBJ2-3; cdr3_aa: CASSQPSGASTDTQYF
clone_size: .; v_call: TRBV5-1; j_call: TRBJ2-5; cdr3_aa: CASSPRTGRETQYF
clone_size: .; v_call: TRBV28; j_call: TRBJ1-2; cdr3_aa: CASSLRDVTGYTF
clone_size: .; v_call: TRBV18; j_call: TRBJ2-7; cdr3_aa: CASSLAENYEQYF
clone_size: .; v_call: TRBV7-2; j_call: TRBJ2-6; cdr3_aa: CASSSPGQSSGANVLTF
clone_size: .; v_call: TRBV6-6; j_call: TRBJ1-5; cdr3_aa: CASSYTGGNQPQHF
clone_size: .; v_call: TRBV5-1; j_call: TRBJ2-5; cdr3_aa: CASSLWGIETQYF
clone_size: .; v_call: TRBV4-2; j_call: TRBJ1-5; cdr3_aa: CASSPFPGGSNQPQHF
clone_size: .; v_call: TRBV18; j_call: TRBJ2-7; cdr3_aa: CASSPLPGVDEQYF
clone_size: .; v_call: TRBV5-1; j_call: TRBJ1-1; cdr3_aa: CASSLIGNTEAFF
clone_size: .; v_call: TRBV28; j_call: TRBJ2-6; cdr3_aa: CASSLGALDRGPGANVLTF
clone_size: .; v_call: TRBV19; j_call: TRBJ1-1; cdr3_aa: CASSIEGGRDTEAFF
clone_size: .; v_call: TRBV29-1; j_call: TRBJ2-1; cdr3_aa: CSVVARTSGSFEQFF
clone_size: .; v_call: TRBV30; j_call: TRBJ1-1; cdr3_aa: CAWKETQVNTEAFF
clone_size: .; v_call: TRBV9; j_call: TRBJ2-5; cdr3_aa: CASSVAPLAGRTQYF
clone_size: once; v_call: TRBV15; j_call: TRBJ2-1; cdr3_aa: CATSRDRDNEQFF